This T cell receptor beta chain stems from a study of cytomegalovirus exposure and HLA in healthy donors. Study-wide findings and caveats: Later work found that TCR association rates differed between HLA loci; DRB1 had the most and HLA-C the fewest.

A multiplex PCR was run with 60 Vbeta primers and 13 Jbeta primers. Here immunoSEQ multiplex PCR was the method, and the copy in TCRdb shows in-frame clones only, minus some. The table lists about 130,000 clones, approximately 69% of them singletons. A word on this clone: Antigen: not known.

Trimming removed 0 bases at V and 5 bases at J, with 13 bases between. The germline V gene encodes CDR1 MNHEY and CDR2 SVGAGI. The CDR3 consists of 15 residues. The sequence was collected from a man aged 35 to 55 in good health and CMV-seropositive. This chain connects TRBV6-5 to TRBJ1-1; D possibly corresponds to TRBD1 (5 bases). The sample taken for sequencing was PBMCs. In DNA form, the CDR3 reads TGTGCCAGCAGTTACTCGTACAGCGGGGGGACTGAAGCTTTCTTT. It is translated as CASSYSYSGGTEAFF.